Sequencing of this T cell receptor beta chain was carried out in a study of T-cell memory formation after mild COVID-19. This clonotype was seen more than once but under ten times. As yet, its antigen is unknown. Germline CDR1 MNHEY, CDR2 SVGAGI. The CDR3 spans 11 residues. The V end lost 8 bases, the J end lost 4 bases, and 8 bases lay between the germline ends. Study-wide points: Pre-infection memory carried some responding clones, suggesting that cross-reactive memory joined. CD4+ clones that contracted lay mainly in CM and EM; CD8+ ones lay in EMRA. Clones that shrank (day 15 to 85) were balanced CD4/CD8, whereas later expanders leaned CD4+.

TCR alpha and TCR beta cDNA libraries with sample barcodes and UMIs came from 5'RACE using constant-segment primers. TCRdb independently ran MiXCR on the 5' RACE reads; one entry per CDR3 protein. In the table there are more than 85,000 distinct CDR3 sequences, over 8.5% of which are singletons. Material for sequencing was PBMCs or a T cell subset sorted from them (not recorded which). The clonotype originates from a man younger than 30 who had mild COVID-19 (a few samples of this study predate the infection). Cell type and time point are not known. The chain recombines TRBV6-5 with TRBJ1-2; D remains ambiguous. This chain's CDR3 is CASDGLYGYTF. The CDR3 nucleotides are TGTGCCAGCGACGGACTCTATGGCTACACCTTC.